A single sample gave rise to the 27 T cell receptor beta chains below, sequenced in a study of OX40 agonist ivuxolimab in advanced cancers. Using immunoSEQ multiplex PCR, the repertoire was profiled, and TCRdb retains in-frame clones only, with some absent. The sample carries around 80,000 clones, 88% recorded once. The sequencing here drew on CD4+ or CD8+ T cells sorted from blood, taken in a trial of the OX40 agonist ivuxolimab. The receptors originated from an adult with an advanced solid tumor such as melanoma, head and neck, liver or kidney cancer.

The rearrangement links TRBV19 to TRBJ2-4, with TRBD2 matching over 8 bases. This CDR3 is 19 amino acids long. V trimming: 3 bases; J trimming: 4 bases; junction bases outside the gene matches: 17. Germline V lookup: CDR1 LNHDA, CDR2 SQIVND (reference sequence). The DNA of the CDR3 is TGTGCCAGTAGTATTACCTTCCGAGCGGGAGATCACCAAAAAAACATTCAGTACTTC. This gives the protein CASSITFRAGDHQKNIQYF.

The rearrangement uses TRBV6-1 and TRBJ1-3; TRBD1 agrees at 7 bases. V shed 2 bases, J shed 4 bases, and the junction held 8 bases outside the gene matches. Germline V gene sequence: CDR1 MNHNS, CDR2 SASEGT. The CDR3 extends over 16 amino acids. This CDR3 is CASSETPDRTGNTIYF. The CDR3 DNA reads TGTGCCAGCAGTGAAACTCCGGACAGGACGGGAAACACCATATATTTT.

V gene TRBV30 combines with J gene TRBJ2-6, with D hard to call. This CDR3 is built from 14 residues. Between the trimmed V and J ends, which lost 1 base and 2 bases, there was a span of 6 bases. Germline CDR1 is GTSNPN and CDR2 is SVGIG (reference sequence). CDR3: CAWSEHTGANVLTF. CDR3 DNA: TGTGCCTGGAGTGAGCATACTGGGGCCAACGTCCTGACTTTC.

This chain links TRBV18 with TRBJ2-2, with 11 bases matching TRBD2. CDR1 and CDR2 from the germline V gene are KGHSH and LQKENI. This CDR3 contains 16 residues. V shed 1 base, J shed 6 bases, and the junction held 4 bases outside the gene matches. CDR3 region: CASSPLLAGGSGELFF. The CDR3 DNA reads TGTGCCAGCTCACCACTTCTAGCGGGAGGTTCCGGGGAGCTGTTTTTT.

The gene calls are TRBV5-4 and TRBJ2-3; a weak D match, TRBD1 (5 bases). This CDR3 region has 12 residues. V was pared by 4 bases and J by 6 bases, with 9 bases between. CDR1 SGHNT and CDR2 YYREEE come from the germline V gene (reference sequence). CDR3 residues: CASSENRDTQYF. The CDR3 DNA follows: TGTGCCAGCAGCGAAAACAGGGATACGCAGTATTTT.

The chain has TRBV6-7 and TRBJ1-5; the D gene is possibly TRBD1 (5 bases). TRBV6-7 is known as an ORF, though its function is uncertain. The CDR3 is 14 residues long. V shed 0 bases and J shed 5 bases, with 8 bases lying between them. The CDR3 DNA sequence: TGTGCCAGCAGTTACTCACAGGCGTATCAGCCCCAGCATTTT. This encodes CASSYSQAYQPQHF.

This CDR3 is CASSGATGELFF. For the CDR3, the DNA is TGTGCCAGTAGCGGTGCTACCGGGGAGCTGTTTTTT. J is TRBJ2-2 and V is TRBV19; D gene ambiguous. Trimming took 6 bases from V and 5 from J, leaving 7 bases between them. The germline CDR1 and CDR2 sequences are LNHDA and SQIVND (reference sequence). The CDR3 is 12 residues long.

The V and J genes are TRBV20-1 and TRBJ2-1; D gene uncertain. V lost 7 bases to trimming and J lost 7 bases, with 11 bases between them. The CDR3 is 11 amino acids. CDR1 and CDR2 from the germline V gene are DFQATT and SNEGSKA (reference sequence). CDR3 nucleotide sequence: TGCAGTGTATTCGGAGAAAATGAGCAGTTCTTC. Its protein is CSVFGENEQFF.

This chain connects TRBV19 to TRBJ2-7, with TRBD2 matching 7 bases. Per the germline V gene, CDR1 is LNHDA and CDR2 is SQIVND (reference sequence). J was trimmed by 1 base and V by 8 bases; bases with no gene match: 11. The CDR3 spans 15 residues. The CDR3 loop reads CASSAGRGLSYEQYF. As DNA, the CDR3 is TGTGCCAGTTCAGCGGGGAGAGGGCTTTCCTACGAGCAGTACTTC.

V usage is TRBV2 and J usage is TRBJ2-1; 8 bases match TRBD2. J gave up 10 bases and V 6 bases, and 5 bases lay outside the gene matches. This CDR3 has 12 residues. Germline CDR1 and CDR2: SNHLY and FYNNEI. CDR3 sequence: CASRGGGREQFF. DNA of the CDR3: TGTGCCAGCAGAGGCGGGGGGCGAGAGCAGTTCTTC. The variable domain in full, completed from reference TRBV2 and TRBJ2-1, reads EPEVTQTPSHQVTQMGQEVILRCVPISNHLYFYWYRQILGQKVEFLVSFYNNEISEKSEIFDDQFSVERPDGSNFTLKIRSTKLEDSAMYFCASRGGGREQFFGPGTRLTVL.

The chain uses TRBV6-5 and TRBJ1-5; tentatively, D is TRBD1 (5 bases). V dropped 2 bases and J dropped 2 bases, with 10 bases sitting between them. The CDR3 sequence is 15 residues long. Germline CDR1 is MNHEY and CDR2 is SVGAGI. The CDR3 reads CASSYGWGGNQPQHF. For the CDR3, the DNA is TGTGCCAGCAGTTACGGGTGGGGGGGCAATCAGCCCCAGCATTTT.

CDR3: CASSSGADTQYF. As DNA, the CDR3 is TGTGCCAGCAGCTCTGGGGCAGATACGCAGTATTTT. The rearrangement joins TRBV7-9 to TRBJ2-3; D is ambiguous. The germline CDR1 and CDR2 sequences are SEHNR and FQNEAQ (reference sequence). The CDR3 spans 12 residues. V lost 4 bases to trimming and J lost 4 bases, with 6 bases between them. Drawing the rest from reference TRBV7-9 and TRBJ2-3, the complete variable domain is DTGVSQNPRHKITKRGQNVTFRCDPISEHNRLYWYRQTLGQGPEFLTYFQNEAQLEKSRLLSDRFSAERPKGSFSTLEIQRTEQGDSAMYLCASSSGADTQYFGPGTRLTVL.

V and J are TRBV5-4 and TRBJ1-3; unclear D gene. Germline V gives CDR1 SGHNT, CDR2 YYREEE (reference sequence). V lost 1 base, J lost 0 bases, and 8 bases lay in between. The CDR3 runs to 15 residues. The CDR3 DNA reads TGTGCCAGCAGCTTGACGAGGGACTCTGGAAACACCATATATTTT. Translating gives CASSLTRDSGNTIYF.

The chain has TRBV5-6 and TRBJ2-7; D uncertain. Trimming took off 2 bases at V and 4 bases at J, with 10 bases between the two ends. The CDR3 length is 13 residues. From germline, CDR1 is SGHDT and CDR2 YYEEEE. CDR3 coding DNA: TGTGCCAGCAGCTTCGGTAGACCTTACGAGCAGTACTTC. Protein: CASSFGRPYEQYF.

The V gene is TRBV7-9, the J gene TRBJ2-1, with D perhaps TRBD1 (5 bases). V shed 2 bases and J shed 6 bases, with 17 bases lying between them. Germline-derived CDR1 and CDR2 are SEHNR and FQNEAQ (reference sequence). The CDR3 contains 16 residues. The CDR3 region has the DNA TGTGCCAGCAGCTTAACCAGGACACGCGGATTCAATGAGCAGTTCTTC. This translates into CASSLTRTRGFNEQFF.

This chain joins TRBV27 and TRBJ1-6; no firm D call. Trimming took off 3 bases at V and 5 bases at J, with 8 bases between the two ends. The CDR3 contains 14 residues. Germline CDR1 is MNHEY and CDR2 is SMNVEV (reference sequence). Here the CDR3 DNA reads TGTGCCAGCAGTTTCCGGGAAAATAATTCACCCCTCCACTTT. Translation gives CASSFRENNSPLHF.

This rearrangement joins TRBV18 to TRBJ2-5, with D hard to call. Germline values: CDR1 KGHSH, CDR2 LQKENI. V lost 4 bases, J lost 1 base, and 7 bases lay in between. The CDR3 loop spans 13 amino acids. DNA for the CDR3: TGTGCCAGCTCACGGCAGGCCCAAGAGACCCAGTACTTC. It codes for CASSRQAQETQYF.

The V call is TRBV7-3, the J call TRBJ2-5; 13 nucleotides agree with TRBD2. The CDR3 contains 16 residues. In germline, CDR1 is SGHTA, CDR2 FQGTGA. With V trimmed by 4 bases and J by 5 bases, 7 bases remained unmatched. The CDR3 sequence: CASSSGLAGNGETQYF. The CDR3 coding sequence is TGTGCCAGCAGCTCGGGACTAGCGGGAAATGGCGAGACCCAGTACTTC. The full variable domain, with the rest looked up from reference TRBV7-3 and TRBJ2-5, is GAGVSQTPSNKVTEKGKYVELRCDPISGHTALYWYRQSLGQGPEFLIYFQGTGAADDSGLPNDRFFAVRPEGSVSTLKIQRTERGDSAVYLCASSSGLAGNGETQYFGPGTRLLVL.

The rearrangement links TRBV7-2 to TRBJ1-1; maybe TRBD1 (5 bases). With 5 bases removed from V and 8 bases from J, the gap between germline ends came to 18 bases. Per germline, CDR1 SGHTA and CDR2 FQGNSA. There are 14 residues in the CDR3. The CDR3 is CASSKGTPNREAFF. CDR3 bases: TGTGCCAGCAGCAAAGGGACCCCAAACCGGGAAGCTTTCTTT.

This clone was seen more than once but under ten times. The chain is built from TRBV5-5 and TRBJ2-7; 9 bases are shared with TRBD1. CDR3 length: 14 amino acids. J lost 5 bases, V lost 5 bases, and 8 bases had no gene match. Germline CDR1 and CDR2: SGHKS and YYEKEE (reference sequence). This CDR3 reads CASRPGTGNHEQYF. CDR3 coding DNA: TGTGCCAGCAGACCAGGGACAGGGAACCACGAGCAGTACTTC.

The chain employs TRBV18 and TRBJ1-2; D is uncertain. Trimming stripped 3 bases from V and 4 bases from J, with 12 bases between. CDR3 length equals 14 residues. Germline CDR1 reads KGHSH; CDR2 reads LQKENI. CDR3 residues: CASSPESEPYGYTF. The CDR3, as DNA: TGTGCCAGCTCACCCGAATCGGAGCCCTATGGCTACACCTTC.

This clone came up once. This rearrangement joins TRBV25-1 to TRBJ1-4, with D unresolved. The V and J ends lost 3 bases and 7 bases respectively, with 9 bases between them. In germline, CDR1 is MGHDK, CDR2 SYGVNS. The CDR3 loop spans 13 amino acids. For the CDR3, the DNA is TGTGCCAGCAGTGATACCCCCAGTGAAAAACTGTTTTTT. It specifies CASSDTPSEKLFF.

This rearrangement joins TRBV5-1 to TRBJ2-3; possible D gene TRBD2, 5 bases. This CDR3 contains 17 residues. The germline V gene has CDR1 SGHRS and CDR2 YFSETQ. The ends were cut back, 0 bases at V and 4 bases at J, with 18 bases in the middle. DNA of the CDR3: TGCGCCAGCAGCTTGGTAGCGACCCTTTTGAGAGCAGATACGCAGTATTTT. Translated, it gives CASSLVATLLRADTQYF.

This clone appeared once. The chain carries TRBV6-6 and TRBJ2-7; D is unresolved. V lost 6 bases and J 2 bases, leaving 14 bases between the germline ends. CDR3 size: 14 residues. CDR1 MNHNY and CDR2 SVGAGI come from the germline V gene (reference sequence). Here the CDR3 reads CASRIPQGPYEQYF. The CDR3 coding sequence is TGTGCCAGCAGGATACCCCAAGGCCCCTACGAGCAGTACTTC.

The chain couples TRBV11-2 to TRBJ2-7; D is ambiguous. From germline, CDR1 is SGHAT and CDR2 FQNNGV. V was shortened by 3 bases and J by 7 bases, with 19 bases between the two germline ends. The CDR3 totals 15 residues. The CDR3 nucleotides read TGTGCCAGCAGCTTGTATGGTAACGTCGGATTGGAGCAGTACTTC. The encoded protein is CASSLYGNVGLEQYF.

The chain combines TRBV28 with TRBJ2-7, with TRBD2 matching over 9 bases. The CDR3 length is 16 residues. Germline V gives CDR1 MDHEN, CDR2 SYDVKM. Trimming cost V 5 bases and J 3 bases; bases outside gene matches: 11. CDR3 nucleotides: TGTGCCAGCAGTCCGGGCGGTGCGGGAGGGCTCTACGAGCAGTACTTC. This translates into CASSPGGAGGLYEQYF.

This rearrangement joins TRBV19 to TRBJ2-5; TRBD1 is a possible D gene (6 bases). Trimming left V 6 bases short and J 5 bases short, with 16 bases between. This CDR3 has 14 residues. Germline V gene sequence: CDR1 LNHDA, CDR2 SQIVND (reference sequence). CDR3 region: CASRSNRVGETQYF. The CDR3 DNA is TGTGCCAGTAGGTCGAACAGGGTAGGGGAGACCCAGTACTTC.